The 18 T cell receptor beta chains presented below share a single source sample, sequenced in a study of cytomegalovirus exposure and HLA in healthy donors (dated by TCRdb to 2017 to 2019). Libraries were made using the immunoSEQ multiplex PCR assay. What TCRdb holds here is the immuneACCESS table cut down to in-frame rearrangements. Part of the clones is not present; checked against another copy, under half of the missing clones reflect an unresolved V gene, and the others are unexplained. For this sample the table gives some 130,000 clones, of which 85% to 90% were detected only once. The ten most abundant clones make up 0.95% to 1.5% of the sample. The specimen sequenced was PBMCs. These receptors all come from a woman in her late teens or twenties in good health and CMV-seronegative.

This chain connects TRBV6-5 to TRBJ1-1; unclear D gene. The germline V and J ends were trimmed by 9 bases and 1 base, with 12 bases remaining between them. CDR3 length: 13 amino acids. CDR1 is MNHEY and CDR2 is SVGAGI in the germline V gene. This CDR3 reads CASGLGWNTEAFF. The CDR3, as DNA: TGTGCCAGTGGACTAGGATGGAACACTGAAGCTTTCTTT.

The CDR3 is CASSLGAGEETQYF. The CDR3 DNA follows: TGCGCCAGCAGCTTGGGGGCCGGGGAAGAGACCCAGTACTTC. This chain connects TRBV5-1 to TRBJ2-5, with D possibly TRBD2 on 5 matching bases. V shed 0 bases and J shed 3 bases, with 9 bases lying between them. CDR1 SGHRS and CDR2 YFSETQ come from the germline V gene. This CDR3 region has 14 residues.

As regards this clone: The sample contains more than one DNA sequence encoding this CDR3. The CDR3 DNA is TGCGCCAGCAGCTTGGGGCAAGATTACGAGCAGTACTTC. The encoded protein is CASSLGQDYEQYF. The J gene is TRBJ2-7, the V gene TRBV5-1; D is ambiguous. The ends were cut back, 0 bases at V and 4 bases at J, with 8 bases in the middle. In germline, CDR1 is SGHRS, CDR2 YFSETQ. The CDR3 is made up of 13 amino acids.

The chain has TRBV29-1 and TRBJ2-7; 8 nucleotides agree with TRBD1. The CDR3 spans 14 residues. V was pared by 0 bases and J by 6 bases, with 7 bases of the junction left unmatched. The germline V gene encodes CDR1 SQVTM and CDR2 ANQGSEA. As DNA, the CDR3 is TGCAGCGTTGAAGAACGGTCAGGGGGCATCGAGCAGTACTTC. Its translation: CSVEERSGGIEQYF.

The chain has TRBV10-3 and TRBJ1-2, with D possibly matching TRBD1 (6 bases). Trimming pared 7 bases from V and 2 bases from J, leaving 14 bases between. CDR3 length: 14 amino acids. Germline CDR1 reads ENHRY; CDR2 reads SYGVKD. CDR3 residues: CAINVGQGNYGYTF. Written as DNA, the CDR3 is TGTGCCATCAATGTTGGGCAGGGGAACTATGGCTACACCTTC.

The chain combines TRBV21-1 with TRBJ2-7; TRBD2, as called in the table, went unchecked against the DNA. TRBV21-1 is tagged as a pseudogene. This CDR3 has 13 amino acids. CDR3 sequence: CASSTGGDYEQYF. In DNA, the CDR3 is TGTGCCAGCAGCACTGGAGGAGACTACGAGCAGTACTTC.

V usage is TRBV5-1 and J usage is TRBJ2-7, with D possibly being TRBD2 (5 bases). V was cut by 1 base and J by 4 bases, with 12 bases left in between. The CDR3 has 14 residues. CDR1 is SGHRS, CDR2 YFSETQ, per germline. The CDR3 loop is CASSLPSSSYEQYF. The CDR3, as DNA: TGCGCCAGCAGCTTGCCATCTAGCTCATACGAGCAGTACTTC.

This chain uses TRBV5-1 with TRBJ2-5, with 8 bases matching TRBD2. V lost 4 bases and J lost 3; bases outside the gene matches: 8. There are 15 residues in the CDR3. The germline gives CDR1 SGHRS, CDR2 YFSETQ. In DNA form, the CDR3 reads TGCGCCAGCAGCCCCGGGACTAGTTGGGAAGAGACCCAGTACTTC. Its translation: CASSPGTSWEETQYF.

V and J are TRBV2 and TRBJ2-5; weak D call: TRBD1 (6 bases). V lost 11 bases and J lost 4, with 20 bases in between. The CDR3 has 14 residues. From germline, CDR1 is SNHLY and CDR2 FYNNEI. CDR3 loop: CARSLGAIRETQYF. For the CDR3, the DNA is TGTGCCCGCTCTCTGGGGGCCATACGAGAGACCCAGTACTTC.

This clone has more than one count but fewer than ten. One junction end disagrees with the germline gene, perhaps due to a read error. This chain links TRBV7-7 with TRBJ2-1; the match to TRBD2 covers 12 bases. CDR3 size: 14 residues. Germline V lookup: CDR1 SSHAT, CDR2 FNYEAQ (reference sequence). CDR3 in amino acids: CASSRTSGAGEQFF. The CDR3 DNA is TGTGCTAGCAGCCGGACTAGCGGGGCTGGTGAGCAGTTCTTC. Using reference TRBV7-7 and TRBJ2-1 for the parts outside the CDR3, the full variable domain is GAGVSQSPRYKVTKRGQDVTLRCDPISSHATLYWYQQALGQGPEFLTYFNYEAQPDKSGLPSDRFSAERPEGSISTLTIQRTEQRDSAMYRCASSRTSGAGEQFFGPGTRLTVL.

V and J are TRBV5-1 and TRBJ2-3, with D possibly TRBD2 on 6 matching bases. Germline loops: CDR1 SGHRS, CDR2 YFSETQ. Trimming cost V 3 bases and J 1 base, with 18 bases left between them. This CDR3 region has 17 residues. The CDR3 is CASSWGVEWGGTDTQYF. The CDR3 DNA sequence: TGCGCCAGCAGCTGGGGAGTTGAGTGGGGGGGCACAGATACGCAGTATTTT.

The V call is TRBV15, the J call TRBJ2-4; 7 bases are shared with TRBD2. The CDR3 length is 16 residues. CDR1 and CDR2 (germline): LNHNV, YYDKDF (reference sequence). V dropped 4 bases and J dropped 0; count of bases not matched to a gene: 6. CDR3 sequence reads: CATSTQRGLAKNIQYF. The CDR3 DNA sequence: TGTGCCACCAGCACTCAGCGGGGTCTAGCCAAAAACATTCAGTACTTC. The full variable domain, in which reference TRBV15 and TRBJ2-4 provide the parts outside the CDR3, is DAMVIQNPRYQVTQFGKPVTLSCSQTLNHNVMYWYQQKSSQAPKLLFHYYDKDFNNEADTPDNFQSRRPNTSFCFLDIRSPGLGDTAMYLCATSTQRGLAKNIQYFGAGTRLSVL.

V and J are TRBV9 and TRBJ2-1; TRBD2 aligns across 14 bases. The CDR3 has 16 residues. The V gene's germline CDR1 is SGDLS and CDR2 YYNGEE. The V gene end was trimmed by 3 bases and the J gene end by 2 bases; junction bases not matched to a gene: 1. For the CDR3, the DNA is TGTGCCAGCAGCGGGACTAGCGGGGGGACCTACAATGAGCAGTTCTTC. This sequence encodes CASSGTSGGTYNEQFF.

The chain is built from TRBV6-5 and TRBJ2-5; the D gene is possibly TRBD2 (5 bases). The V and J ends lost 2 bases and 5 bases respectively, with 9 bases between them. Germline V gene sequence: CDR1 MNHEY, CDR2 SVGAGI. The CDR3 extends over 13 amino acids. This chain's CDR3 is CASSYGRVETQYF. The CDR3, as DNA: TGTGCCAGCAGTTACGGGCGGGTGGAGACCCAGTACTTC.

The V call is TRBV9, the J call TRBJ2-1; D unresolved. Per germline, CDR1 SGDLS and CDR2 YYNGEE. CDR3 length: 12 amino acids. With 4 bases removed from V and 9 bases from J, the gap between germline ends came to 11 bases. The CDR3 nucleotides are TGTGCCAGCAGCTCCGATACGAGTGAGCAGTTCTTC. This translates into CASSSDTSEQFF.

This clone turned up a few times. V is TRBV7-9 and J is TRBJ1-2; D is ambiguous. V dropped 4 bases and J dropped 3 bases, with 12 bases sitting between them. Germline CDR1 SEHNR, CDR2 FQNEAQ (reference sequence). This CDR3 contains 14 residues. CDR3 bases: TGTGCCAGCAGCTACAGCCAGGCAGACTATGGCTACACCTTC. Translating it yields CASSYSQADYGYTF.

The gene calls are TRBV6-1 and TRBJ2-1; D is perhaps TRBD1 (6 bases). V was cut by 8 bases and J by 0 bases, with 14 bases left in between. In germline, CDR1 is MNHNS, CDR2 SASEGT. The CDR3 extends over 15 amino acids. The CDR3 DNA reads as TGTGCCAGCGGTCAGGGGAGACTCTCCTACAATGAGCAGTTCTTC. The encoded protein is CASGQGRLSYNEQFF.

The J gene is TRBJ2-1, the V gene TRBV9, with D tentatively TRBD1 (6 bases). CDR3 length: 14 residues. The V gene lost 0 bases and the J gene lost 13 bases, with 17 bases spanning the gap. Germline-derived CDR1 and CDR2 are SGDLS and YYNGEE. The CDR3 region is CASSVVSRPGAQFF. The CDR3 nucleotides read TGTGCCAGCAGCGTAGTGTCGAGACCAGGGGCCCAGTTCTTC.